Listed below are T cell receptor beta chains from one sample, sequenced in a study of Ad26.COV2.S vaccination and SARS-CoV-2 variants. Sequencing was performed with immunoSEQ multiplex PCR; in TCRdb, only in-frame clones are kept and a portion is missing. Of a few hundred thousand clones detected, roughly nine tenths appear once; the ten largest clones hold 2.5% to 3.5%. Sequences were derived from peripheral blood, sampled in a trial of Ad26.COV2.S vaccine versus placebo. These receptors were collected from a person aged 18 to 65 who received the Ad26.COV2.S COVID-19 vaccine or a placebo. Both conserved end residues are part of each CDR3. A D gene is named only where the DNA matches it firmly. Clone size is not always given. Where it is, it says once, few, many or a class for expanded clones.

>TRBV19|TRBJ1-2|.|once
TGTGCCAGTAGTATTTTAACAGGGTCGAACTATGGCTACACCTTC
CASSILTGSNYGYTF
>TRBV24-1|TRBJ1-2|.|.
TGTGCCACCAGTGATCCTAGGACAGCTAACTATGGCTACACCTTC
CATSDPRTANYGYTF
>TRBV6-4|TRBJ2-3|TRBD2|few
TGTGCCAGCAGTGGGACTAGCGGGGCAGATACGCAGTATTTT
CASSGTSGADTQYF
>TRBV12-3/TRBV12-4|TRBJ1-6|.|.
TGTGCCAGCAGTGCCAGTATATCACCCCTCCACTTT
CASSASISPLHF
>TRBV5-4|TRBJ2-2|TRBD2|few
TGTGCCAGCAGCGCCAGGCGGGAGGGCACCGGGGAGCTGTTTTTT
CASSARREGTGELFF
>TRBV2|TRBJ1-2|.|few
TGTGCCAGCAAGTCCGGGAACTATGGCTACACCTTC
CASKSGNYGYTF
>TRBV12-1|TRBJ2-1|.|.
TGTGCCAGCGAGGAGCGGTACAATGAGCAGTTCTTC
CASEERYNEQFF
>TRBV19|TRBJ2-5|TRBD1|.
TGTGCCAGTAGCCAGGGGGCGGGTGGCGAGACCCAGTACTTC
CASSQGAGGETQYF
>TRBV30|TRBJ1-3|TRBD1|.
TGTGCCTGGACCGCGGACAGGGCAACTGGAAACACCATATATTTT
CAWTADRATGNTIYF
>TRBV2|TRBJ1-1|.|.
TGTGCCAGCAGCCCGAACAGATTGAACACTGAAGCTTTCTTT
CASSPNRLNTEAFF
>TRBV3-1/TRBV3-2|TRBJ1-5|.|.
TGTGCCAGCAGCCAAGGTGGCCCCCAGCATTTT
CASSQGGPQHF
>TRBV18|TRBJ1-5|.|.
TGTGCCAGCTCACCTGCGGGTAATAGCAATCAGCCCCAGCATTTT
CASSPAGNSNQPQHF
>TRBV12-3/TRBV12-4|TRBJ1-6|.|.
TGTGCCAGCCGCGGGGCCGAGTCCCTCCACTTT
CASRGAESLHF
>TRBV6-2/TRBV6-3|TRBJ2-2|.|.
TGTGCCAGCAGCAAACCAAACACCGGGGAGCTGTTTTTT
CASSKPNTGELFF
>TRBV18|TRBJ2-2|.|.
TGTGCCAGCTCACCGTACCGGGGCGAAACCGGGGAGCTGTTTTTT
CASSPYRGETGELFF
>TRBV30|TRBJ1-1|.|.
TGTGCCTGGAGTGTACTGGGCCGGGGATTCGGAGCTTTCTTT
CAWSVLGRGFGAFF
>TRBV16|TRBJ1-1|TRBD1|.
TGTGCCAGCAGCCAATCTCTTCCAGGACAGGGCGGCCGTGAAGCTTTCTTT
CASSQSLPGQGGREAFF
>TRBV5-1|TRBJ2-7|TRBD1|.
TGCGCCAGCAGCTATGGACAGGGGGCGTACGAGCAGTACTTC
CASSYGQGAYEQYF
>TRBV12-3/TRBV12-4|TRBJ1-6|.|.
TGTGCCAGCAATGACGGGGTCTCACCCCTCCACTTT
CASNDGVSPLHF
>TRBV4-3|TRBJ1-2|TRBD1|few
TGCGCCAGCAGCCGATCGGACAGGGACGATGGCTACACCTTC
CASSRSDRDDGYTF
>TRBV7-2|TRBJ1-6|TRBD1|.
TGTGCCAGCAGCTTTACCAGGGGGATTAATTCACCCCTCCACTTT
CASSFTRGINSPLHF
>TRBV19|TRBJ1-2|.|.
TGTGCCAGTTCAAGGGGCCAGGTTAACTATGGCTACACCTTC
CASSRGQVNYGYTF
>TRBV27|TRBJ1-2|.|.
TGTGCCAGCACACACGGCCGGCAGGGGGGCTACACCTTC
CASTHGRQGGYTF
>TRBV5-1|TRBJ2-2|TRBD2|.
TGCGCCAGCACGGGGGGGGCCAGGGCCGGGGAGCTGTTTTTT
CASTGGARAGELFF
>TRBV12-3/TRBV12-4|TRBJ2-3|.|.
TGTGCCAGCAGTCCTAGCACAGATACGCAGTATTTT
CASSPSTDTQYF
>TRBV4-3|TRBJ2-7|TRBD2|.
TGCGCCAGCAGCCAACTAGCGGGGTCCTACGAGCAGTACTTC
CASSQLAGSYEQYF
>TRBV19|TRBJ1-5|TRBD1|few
TGTGCCAGTAGAGGGACAGGGGGGAGCAATCAGCCCCAGCATTTT
CASRGTGGSNQPQHF
>TRBV5-4|TRBJ2-3|TRBD2|.
TGTGCCAGCAGCCCGAGTCCCGGGCGGACTAGCGGGGACACAGATACGCAGTATTTT
CASSPSPGRTSGDTDTQYF
>TRBV7-9|TRBJ2-3|.|once
TGTGCCAGCAGCTTAGGCTATTATGTTGGGGCTAGCACAGATACGCAGTATTTT
CASSLGYYVGASTDTQYF
>TRBV4-3|TRBJ1-2|.|.
TGCGCCAGCAGCCAAGATCTTACGGGTGGCTACACCTTC
CASSQDLTGGYTF
>TRBV7-6|TRBJ1-3|.|.
TGTGCCAGCAGCCCTTCACTCCGTAAAGGGGCTAGCTCTGGAAACACCATATATTTT
CASSPSLRKGASSGNTIYF
>TRBV6-1|TRBJ1-1|TRBD1|.
TGTGCCAGCAGTGAATCTGGGACAGGTGTTATGGCTTTCTTT
CASSESGTGVMAFF
>TRBV6-5|TRBJ1-2|TRBD1|many
TGTGCCAGCAGTTACAGACAGGGGGGTGATGGCTACACCTTC
CASSYRQGGDGYTF
>TRBV27|TRBJ2-5|.|.
TGTGCCAGCAGTTTATCGTGGTACCAAGAGACCCAGTACTTC
CASSLSWYQETQYF
>TRBV4-2|TRBJ1-2|.|.
TGTGCCAGCAGCCCGACAGGTCCGTATCCAAACTATGGCTACACCTTC
CASSPTGPYPNYGYTF
>TRBV19|TRBJ2-3|.|.
TGTGCCAGTAGTCCACGCACAGATACGCAGTATTTT
CASSPRTDTQYF
>TRBV12-3/TRBV12-4|TRBJ2-2|.|.
TGTGCCAGCAGTTTATCTCCAACCGGGGAGCTGTTTTTT
CASSLSPTGELFF
>TRBV7-8|TRBJ1-2|.|.
TGTGCCAGCAGCTTAACAGAAAACTATGGCTACACCTTC
CASSLTENYGYTF
>TRBV7-3|TRBJ2-2|.|few
TGTGCCAGCAGCTTACTCCCCCAGAACACCGGGGAGCTGTTTTTT
CASSLLPQNTGELFF
>TRBV6-5|TRBJ1-1|.|.
TGTGCCAGCAATTTTGAGGGGAGGGCTGACACTGAAGCTTTCTTT
CASNFEGRADTEAFF
>TRBV6-5|TRBJ2-7|TRBD1|.
TGTGCCAGCAGTCGACAGGGGTGGAACGAGCAGTACTTC
CASSRQGWNEQYF
>TRBV6-5|TRBJ1-1|TRBD1|.
TGTGCCGGTGCGACAGGGCTGAACACTGAAGCTTTCTTT
CAGATGLNTEAFF
>TRBV6-2/TRBV6-3|TRBJ2-7|TRBD2|.
TGTGCCAGCAGTCCCACGGGAGGCGGATACGAGCAGTACTTC
CASSPTGGGYEQYF
>TRBV6-5|TRBJ1-2|.|.
TGTGCCAGCAGCTCCGGCTATGGGGTGGATGGCTACACCTTC
CASSSGYGVDGYTF
>TRBV12-5|TRBJ1-2|.|.
TGTGCTAGTGGTTTGGTGATTTCCAGTGCACCTAACTATGGCTACACCTTC
CASGLVISSAPNYGYTF
>TRBV4-1|TRBJ2-5|TRBD1|.
TGCGCCAGCAGTCGAGACAGGGTAGAGACCCAGTACTTC
CASSRDRVETQYF